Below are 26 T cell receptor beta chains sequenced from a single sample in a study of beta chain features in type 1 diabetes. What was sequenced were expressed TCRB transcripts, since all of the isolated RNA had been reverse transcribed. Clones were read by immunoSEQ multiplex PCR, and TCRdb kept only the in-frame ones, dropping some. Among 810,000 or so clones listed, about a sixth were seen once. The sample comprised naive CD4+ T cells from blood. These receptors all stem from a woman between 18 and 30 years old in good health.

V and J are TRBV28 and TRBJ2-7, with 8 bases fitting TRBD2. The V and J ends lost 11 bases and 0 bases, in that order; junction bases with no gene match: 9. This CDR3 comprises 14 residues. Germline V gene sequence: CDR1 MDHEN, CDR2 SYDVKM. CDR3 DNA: TGTGCCTCCAGGGTAGCGGGGAGCTCCTACGAGCAGTACTTC. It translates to CASRVAGSSYEQYF.

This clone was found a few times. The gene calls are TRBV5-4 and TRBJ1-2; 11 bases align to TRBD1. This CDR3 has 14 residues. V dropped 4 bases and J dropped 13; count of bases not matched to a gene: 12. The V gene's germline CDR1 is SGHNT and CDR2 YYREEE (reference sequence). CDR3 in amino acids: CASSAMDRGQKGTF. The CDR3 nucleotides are TGTGCCAGCAGCGCCATGGACAGGGGGCAGAAAGGCACCTTC.

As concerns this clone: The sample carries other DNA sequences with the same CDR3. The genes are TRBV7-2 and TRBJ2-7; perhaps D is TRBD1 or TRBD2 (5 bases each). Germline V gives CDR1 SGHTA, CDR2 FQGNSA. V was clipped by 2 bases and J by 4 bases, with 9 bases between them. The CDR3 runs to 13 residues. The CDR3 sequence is CASSLSGTYEQYF. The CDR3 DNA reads TGTGCCAGCAGCTTATCGGGGACGTACGAGCAGTACTTC.

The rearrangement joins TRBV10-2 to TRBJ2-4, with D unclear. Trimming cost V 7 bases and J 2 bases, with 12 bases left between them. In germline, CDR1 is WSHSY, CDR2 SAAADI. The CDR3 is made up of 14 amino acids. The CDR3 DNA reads TGCGCCAGCACTGCGAGTGGGTCCAAAAACATTCAGTACTTC. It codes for CASTASGSKNIQYF.

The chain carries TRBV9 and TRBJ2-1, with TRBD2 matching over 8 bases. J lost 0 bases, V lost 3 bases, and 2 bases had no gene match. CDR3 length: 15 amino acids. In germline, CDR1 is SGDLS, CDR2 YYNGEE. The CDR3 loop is CASSETSGSYNEQFF. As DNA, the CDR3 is TGTGCCAGCAGCGAAACTAGCGGCTCCTACAATGAGCAGTTCTTC.

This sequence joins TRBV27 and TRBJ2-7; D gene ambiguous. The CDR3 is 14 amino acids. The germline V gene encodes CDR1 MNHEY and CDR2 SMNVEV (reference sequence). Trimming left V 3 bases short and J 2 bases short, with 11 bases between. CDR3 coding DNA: TGTGCCAGCAGTTTGGTCGGAAGGGCCTACGAGCAGTACTTC. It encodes CASSLVGRAYEQYF.

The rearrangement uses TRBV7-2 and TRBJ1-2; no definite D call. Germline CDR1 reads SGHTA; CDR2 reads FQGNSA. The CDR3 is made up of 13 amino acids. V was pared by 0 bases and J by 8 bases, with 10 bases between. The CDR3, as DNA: TGTGCCAGCAGCTTAGCGGCGGCTGAGGGCTACACCTTC. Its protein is CASSLAAAEGYTF. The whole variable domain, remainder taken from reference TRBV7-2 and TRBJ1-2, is GAGVSQSPSNKVTEKGKDVELRCDPISGHTALYWYRQSLGQGLEFLIYFQGNSAPDKSGLPSDRFSAERTGGSVSTLTIQRTQQEDSAVYLCASSLAAAEGYTFGSGTRLTVV.

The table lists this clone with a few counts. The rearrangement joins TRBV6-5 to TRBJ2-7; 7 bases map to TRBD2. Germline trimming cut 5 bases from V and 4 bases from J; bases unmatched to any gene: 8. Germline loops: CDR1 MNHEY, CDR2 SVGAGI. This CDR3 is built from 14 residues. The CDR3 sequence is CASSPTGGSYEQYF. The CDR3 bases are TGTGCCAGCAGTCCCACCGGGGGGTCGTACGAGCAGTACTTC.

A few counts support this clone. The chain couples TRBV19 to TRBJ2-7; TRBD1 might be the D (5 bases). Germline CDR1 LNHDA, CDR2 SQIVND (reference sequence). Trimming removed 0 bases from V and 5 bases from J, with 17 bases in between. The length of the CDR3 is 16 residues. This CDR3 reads CASSIEWPGMKDEQYF. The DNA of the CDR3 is TGTGCCAGTAGTATAGAGTGGCCAGGGATGAAAGACGAGCAGTACTTC.

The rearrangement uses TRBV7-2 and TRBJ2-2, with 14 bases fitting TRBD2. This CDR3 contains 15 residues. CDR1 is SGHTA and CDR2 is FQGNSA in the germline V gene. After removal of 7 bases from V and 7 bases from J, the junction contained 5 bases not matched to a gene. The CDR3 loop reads CASKPGLAGVGELFF. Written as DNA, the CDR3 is TGTGCCAGCAAACCGGGACTAGCGGGAGTCGGGGAGCTGTTTTTT. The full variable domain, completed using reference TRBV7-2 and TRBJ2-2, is GAGVSQSPSNKVTEKGKDVELRCDPISGHTALYWYRQSLGQGLEFLIYFQGNSAPDKSGLPSDRFSAERTGGSVSTLTIQRTQQEDSAVYLCASKPGLAGVGELFFGEGSRLTVL.

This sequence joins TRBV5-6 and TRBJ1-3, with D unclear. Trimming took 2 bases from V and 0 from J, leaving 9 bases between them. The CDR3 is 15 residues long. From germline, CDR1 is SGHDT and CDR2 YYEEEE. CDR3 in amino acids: CASSFRMFSGNTIYF. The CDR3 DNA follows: TGTGCCAGCAGCTTCAGAATGTTCTCTGGAAACACCATATATTTT.

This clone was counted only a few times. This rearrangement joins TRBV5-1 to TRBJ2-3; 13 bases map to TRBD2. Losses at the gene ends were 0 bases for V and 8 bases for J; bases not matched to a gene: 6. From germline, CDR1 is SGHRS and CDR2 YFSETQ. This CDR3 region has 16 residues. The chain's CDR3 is CASSLGTSGRSFTQYF. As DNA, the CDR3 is TGCGCCAGCAGCTTGGGGACTAGCGGGAGATCGTTTACGCAGTATTTT.

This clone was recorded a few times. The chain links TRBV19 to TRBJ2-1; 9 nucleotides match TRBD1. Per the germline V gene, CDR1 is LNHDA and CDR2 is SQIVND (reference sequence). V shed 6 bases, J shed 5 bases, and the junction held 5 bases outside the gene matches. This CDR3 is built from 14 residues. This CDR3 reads CASREDRGNNEQFF. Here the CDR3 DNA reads TGTGCCAGTAGGGAGGACAGGGGAAACAATGAGCAGTTCTTC.

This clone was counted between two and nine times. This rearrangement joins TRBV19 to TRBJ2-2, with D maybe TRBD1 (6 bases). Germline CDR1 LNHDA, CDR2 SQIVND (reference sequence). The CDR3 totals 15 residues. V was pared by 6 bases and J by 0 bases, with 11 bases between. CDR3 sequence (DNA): TGTGCCAGTAGGACCGGGACAACGAACACCGGGGAGCTGTTTTTT. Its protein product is CASRTGTTNTGELFF.

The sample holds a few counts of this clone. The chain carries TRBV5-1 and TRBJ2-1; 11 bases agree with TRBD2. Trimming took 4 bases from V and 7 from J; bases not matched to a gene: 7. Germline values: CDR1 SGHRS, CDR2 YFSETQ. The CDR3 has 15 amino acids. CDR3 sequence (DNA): TGCGCCAGCAGCGCCGGGGGGACTAGCGGTAATGAGCAGTTCTTC. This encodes CASSAGGTSGNEQFF.

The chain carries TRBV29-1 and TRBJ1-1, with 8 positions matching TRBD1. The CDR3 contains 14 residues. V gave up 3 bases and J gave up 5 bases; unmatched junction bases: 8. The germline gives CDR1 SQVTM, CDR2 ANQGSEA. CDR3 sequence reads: CSVDLGQGYTEAFF. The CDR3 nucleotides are TGCAGCGTTGATCTCGGACAGGGATATACTGAAGCTTTCTTT.

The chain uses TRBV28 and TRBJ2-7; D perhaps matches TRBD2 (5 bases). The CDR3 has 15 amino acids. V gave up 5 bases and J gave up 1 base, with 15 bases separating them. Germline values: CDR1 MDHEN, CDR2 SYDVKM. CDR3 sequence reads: CASSISQSGSYEQYF. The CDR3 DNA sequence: TGTGCCAGCAGTATCTCGCAATCGGGGTCCTACGAGCAGTACTTC.

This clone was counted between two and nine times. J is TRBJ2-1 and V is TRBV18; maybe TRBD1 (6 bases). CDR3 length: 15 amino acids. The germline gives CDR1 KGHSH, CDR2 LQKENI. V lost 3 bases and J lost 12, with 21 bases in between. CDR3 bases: TGTGCCAGCTCACCTCAGACAGGTCCCAGAGGGAGGCAGTTCTTC. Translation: CASSPQTGPRGRQFF. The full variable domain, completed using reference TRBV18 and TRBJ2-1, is NAGVMQNPRHLVRRRGQEARLRCSPMKGHSHVYWYRQLPEEGLKFMVYLQKENIIDESGMPKERFSAEFPKEGPSILRIQQVVRGDSAAYFCASSPQTGPRGRQFFGPGTRLTVL.

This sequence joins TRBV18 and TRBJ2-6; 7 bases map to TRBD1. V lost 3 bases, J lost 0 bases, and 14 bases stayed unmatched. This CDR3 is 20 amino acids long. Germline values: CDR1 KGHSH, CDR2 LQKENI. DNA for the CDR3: TGTGCCAGCTCACCCTACCCAGCGGACAGGATACACTCTGGGGCCAACGTCCTGACTTTC. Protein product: CASSPYPADRIHSGANVLTF.

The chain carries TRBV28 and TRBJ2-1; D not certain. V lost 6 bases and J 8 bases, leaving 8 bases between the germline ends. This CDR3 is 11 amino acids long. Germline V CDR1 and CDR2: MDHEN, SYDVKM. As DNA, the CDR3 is TGTGCCAGCAGCGACGAGTATGAGCAGTTCTTC. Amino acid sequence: CASSDEYEQFF. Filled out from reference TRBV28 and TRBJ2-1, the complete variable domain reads DVKVTQSSRYLVKRTGEKVFLECVQDMDHENMFWYRQDPGLGLRLIYFSYDVKMKEKGDIPEGYSVSREKKERFSLILESASTNQTSMYLCASSDEYEQFFGPGTRLTVL.

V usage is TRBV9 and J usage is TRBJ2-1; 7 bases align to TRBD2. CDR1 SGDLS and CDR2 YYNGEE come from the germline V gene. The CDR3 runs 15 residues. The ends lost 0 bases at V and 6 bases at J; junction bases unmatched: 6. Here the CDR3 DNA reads TGTGCCAGCAGCGTAGGAGGAGCGGGATCCAATGAGCAGTTCTTC. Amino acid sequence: CASSVGGAGSNEQFF.

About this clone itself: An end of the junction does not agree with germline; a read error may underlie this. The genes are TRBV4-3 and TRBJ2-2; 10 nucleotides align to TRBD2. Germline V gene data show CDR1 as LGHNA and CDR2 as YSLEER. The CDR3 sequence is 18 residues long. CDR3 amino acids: CASSKGLLAGARTRELFF. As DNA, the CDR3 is TGCGCCAGCAGCAAGGGCTTGCTAGCGGGAGCCCGCACCCGGGAGCTGTTTTTT.

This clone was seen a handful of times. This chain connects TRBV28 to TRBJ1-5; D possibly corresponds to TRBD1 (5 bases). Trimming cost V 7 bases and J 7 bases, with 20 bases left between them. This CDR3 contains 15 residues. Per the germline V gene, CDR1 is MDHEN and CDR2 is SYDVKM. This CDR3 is CASTPRSGGYQPQHF. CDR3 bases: TGTGCCAGCACACCCCGATCCGGGGGGTACCAGCCCCAGCATTTT.

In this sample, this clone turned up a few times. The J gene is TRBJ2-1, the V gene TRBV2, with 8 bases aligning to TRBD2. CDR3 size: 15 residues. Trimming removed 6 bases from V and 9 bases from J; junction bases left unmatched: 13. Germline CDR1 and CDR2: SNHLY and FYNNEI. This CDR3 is CASRAIPGLVFEQFF. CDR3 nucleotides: TGTGCCAGCAGAGCTATACCGGGACTAGTATTTGAGCAGTTCTTC.

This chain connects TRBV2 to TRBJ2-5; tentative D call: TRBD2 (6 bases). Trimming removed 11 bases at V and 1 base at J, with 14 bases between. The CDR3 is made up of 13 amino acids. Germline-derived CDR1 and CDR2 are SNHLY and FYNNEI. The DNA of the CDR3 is TGTGCCGGCCAAAACGGGGGCCAAGAGACCCAGTACTTC. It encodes CAGQNGGQETQYF.

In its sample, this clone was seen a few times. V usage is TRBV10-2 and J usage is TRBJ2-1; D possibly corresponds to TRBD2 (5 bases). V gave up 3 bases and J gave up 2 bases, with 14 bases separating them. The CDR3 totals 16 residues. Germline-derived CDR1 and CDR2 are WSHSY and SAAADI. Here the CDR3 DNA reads TGCGCCAGCAGTGATCTAGGGCGGAGGACCTACAATGAGCAGTTCTTC. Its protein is CASSDLGRRTYNEQFF.